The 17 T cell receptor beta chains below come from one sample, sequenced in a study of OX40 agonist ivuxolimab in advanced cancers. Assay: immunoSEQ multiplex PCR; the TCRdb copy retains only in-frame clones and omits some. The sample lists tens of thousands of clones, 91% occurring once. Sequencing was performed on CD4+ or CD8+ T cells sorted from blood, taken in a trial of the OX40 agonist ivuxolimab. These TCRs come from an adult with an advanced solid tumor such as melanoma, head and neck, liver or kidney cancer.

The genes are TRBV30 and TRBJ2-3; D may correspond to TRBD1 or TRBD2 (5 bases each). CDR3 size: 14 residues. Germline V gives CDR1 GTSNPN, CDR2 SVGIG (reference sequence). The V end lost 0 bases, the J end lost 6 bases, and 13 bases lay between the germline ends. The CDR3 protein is CAWSVGPGADTQYF. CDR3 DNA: TGTGCCTGGAGTGTTGGGCCCGGGGCCGATACGCAGTATTTT. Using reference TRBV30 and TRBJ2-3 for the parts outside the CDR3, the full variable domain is SQTIHQWPATLVQPVGSPLSLECTVEGTSNPNLYWYRQAAGRGLQLLFYSVGIGQISSEVPQNLSASRPQDRQFILSSKKLLLSDSGFYLCAWSVGPGADTQYFGPGTRLTVL.

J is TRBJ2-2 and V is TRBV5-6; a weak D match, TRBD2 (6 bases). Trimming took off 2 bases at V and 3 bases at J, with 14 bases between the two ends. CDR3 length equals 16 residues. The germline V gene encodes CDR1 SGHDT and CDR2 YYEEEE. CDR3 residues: CASSFRLGGYTGELFF. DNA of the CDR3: TGTGCCAGCAGCTTCCGACTAGGAGGCTACACCGGGGAGCTGTTTTTT.

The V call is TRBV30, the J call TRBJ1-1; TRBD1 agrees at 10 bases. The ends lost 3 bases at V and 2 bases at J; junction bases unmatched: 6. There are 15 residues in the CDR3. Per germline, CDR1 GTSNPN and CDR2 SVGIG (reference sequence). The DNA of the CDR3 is TGTGCCTGGAGGTTCCGGGACAGGGGTAACACTGAAGCTTTCTTT. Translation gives CAWRFRDRGNTEAFF.

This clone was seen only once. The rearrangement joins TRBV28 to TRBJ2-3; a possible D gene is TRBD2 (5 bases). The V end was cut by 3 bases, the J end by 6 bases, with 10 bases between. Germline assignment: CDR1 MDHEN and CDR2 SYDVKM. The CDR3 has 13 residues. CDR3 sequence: CASSFAGRDTQYF. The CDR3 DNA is TGTGCCAGCAGTTTTGCGGGCCGGGATACGCAGTATTTT.

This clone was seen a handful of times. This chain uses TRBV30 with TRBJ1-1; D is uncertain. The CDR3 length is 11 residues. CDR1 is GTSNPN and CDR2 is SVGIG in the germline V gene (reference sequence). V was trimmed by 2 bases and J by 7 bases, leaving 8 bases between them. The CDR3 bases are TGTGCCTGGAGTAAACGGCATGAAGCTTTCTTT. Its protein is CAWSKRHEAFF.

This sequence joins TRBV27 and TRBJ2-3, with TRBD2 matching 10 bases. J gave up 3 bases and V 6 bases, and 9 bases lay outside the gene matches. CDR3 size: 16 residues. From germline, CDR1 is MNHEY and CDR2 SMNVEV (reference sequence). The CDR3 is CASRSVLAGATDTQYF. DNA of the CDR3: TGTGCCAGCAGATCTGTCCTAGCGGGAGCTACAGATACGCAGTATTTT.

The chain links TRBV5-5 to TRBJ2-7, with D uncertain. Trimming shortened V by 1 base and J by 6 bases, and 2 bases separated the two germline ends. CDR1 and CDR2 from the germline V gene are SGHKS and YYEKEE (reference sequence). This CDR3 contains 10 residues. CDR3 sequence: CASSLREQYF. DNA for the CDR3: TGTGCCAGCAGCTTGCGCGAGCAGTACTTC.

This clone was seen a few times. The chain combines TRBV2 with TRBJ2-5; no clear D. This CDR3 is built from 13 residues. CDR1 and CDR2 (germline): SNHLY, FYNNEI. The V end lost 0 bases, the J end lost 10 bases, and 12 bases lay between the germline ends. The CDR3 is CASSEATGWGQYF. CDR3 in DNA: TGTGCCAGCAGTGAAGCGACGGGTTGGGGCCAGTACTTC.

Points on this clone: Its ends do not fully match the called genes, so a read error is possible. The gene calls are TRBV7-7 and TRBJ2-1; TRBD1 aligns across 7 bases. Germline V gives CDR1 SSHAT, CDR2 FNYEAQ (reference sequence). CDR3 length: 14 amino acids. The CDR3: CASSPGQTYNEQFF. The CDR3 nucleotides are TGTGCTAGCAGCCCGGGACAGACGTACAATGAGCAGTTCTTC. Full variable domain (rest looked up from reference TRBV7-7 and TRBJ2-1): GAGVSQSPRYKVTKRGQDVTLRCDPISSHATLYWYQQALGQGPEFLTYFNYEAQPDKSGLPSDRFSAERPEGSISTLTIQRTEQRDSAMYRCASSPGQTYNEQFFGPGTRLTVL.

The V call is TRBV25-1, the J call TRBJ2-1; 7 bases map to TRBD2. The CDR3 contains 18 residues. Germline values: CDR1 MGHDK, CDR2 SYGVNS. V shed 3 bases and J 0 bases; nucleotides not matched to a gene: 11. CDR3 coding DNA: TGTGCCAGCAGTGATGGACTAGGGAGTCGGAGCTCCTACAATGAGCAGTTCTTC. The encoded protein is CASSDGLGSRSSYNEQFF.

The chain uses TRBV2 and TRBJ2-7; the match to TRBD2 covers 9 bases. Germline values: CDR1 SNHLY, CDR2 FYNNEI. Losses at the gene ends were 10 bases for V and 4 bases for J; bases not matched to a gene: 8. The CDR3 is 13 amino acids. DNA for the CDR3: TGTGCCACCGGTAGCGGGAGCTGGTACGAGCAGTACTTC. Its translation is CATGSGSWYEQYF. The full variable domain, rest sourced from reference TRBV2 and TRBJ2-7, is EPEVTQTPSHQVTQMGQEVILRCVPISNHLYFYWYRQILGQKVEFLVSFYNNEISEKSEIFDDQFSVERPDGSNFTLKIRSTKLEDSAMYFCATGSGSWYEQYFGPGTRLTVT.

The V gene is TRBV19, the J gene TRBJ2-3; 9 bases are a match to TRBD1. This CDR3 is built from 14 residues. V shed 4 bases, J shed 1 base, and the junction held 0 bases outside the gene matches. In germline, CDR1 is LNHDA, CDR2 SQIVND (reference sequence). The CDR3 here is CASSRTGGTDTQYF. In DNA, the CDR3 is TGTGCCAGTAGTAGGACAGGGGGCACAGATACGCAGTATTTT. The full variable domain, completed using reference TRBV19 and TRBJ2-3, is DGGITQSPKYLFRKEGQNVTLSCEQNLNHDAMYWYRQDPGQGLRLIYYSQIVNDFQKGDIAEGYSVSREKKESFPLTVTSAQKNPTAFYLCASSRTGGTDTQYFGPGTRLTVL.

The CDR3 DNA sequence: TGTGCCTGGAGTGAAAGGAGGGGGCACGGCTACACCTTC. Translated, it gives CAWSERRGHGYTF. The gene calls are TRBV30 and TRBJ1-2; 7 bases match TRBD1. V was clipped by 1 base and J by 8 bases; unmatched bases: 7. Per germline, CDR1 GTSNPN and CDR2 SVGIG (reference sequence). The CDR3 is 13 residues long.

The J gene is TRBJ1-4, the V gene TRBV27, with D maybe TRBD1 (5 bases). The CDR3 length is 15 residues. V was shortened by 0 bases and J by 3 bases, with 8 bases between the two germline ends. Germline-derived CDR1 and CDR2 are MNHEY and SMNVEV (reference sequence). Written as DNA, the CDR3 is TGTGCCAGCAGTTTATCTCGGGGGGCTAATGAAAAACTGTTTTTT. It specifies CASSLSRGANEKLFF. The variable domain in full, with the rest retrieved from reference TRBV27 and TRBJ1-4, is EAQVTQNPRYLITVTGKKLTVTCSQNMNHEYMSWYRQDPGLGLRQIYYSMNVEVTDKGDVPEGYKVSRKEKRNFPLILESPSPNQTSLYFCASSLSRGANEKLFFGSGTQLSVL.

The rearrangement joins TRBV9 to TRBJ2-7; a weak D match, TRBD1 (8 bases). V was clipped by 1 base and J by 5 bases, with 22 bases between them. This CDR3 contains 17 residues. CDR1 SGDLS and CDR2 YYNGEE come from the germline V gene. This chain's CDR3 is CASSVWGGDRLIHEQYF. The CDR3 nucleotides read TGTGCCAGCAGCGTATGGGGAGGGGACAGGTTGATTCACGAGCAGTACTTC.

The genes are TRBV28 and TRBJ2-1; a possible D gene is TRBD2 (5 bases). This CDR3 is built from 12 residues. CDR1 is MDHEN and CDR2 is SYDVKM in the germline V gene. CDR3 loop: CELRETYNEQFF. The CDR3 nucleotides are TGTGAGCTAAGGGAGACCTACAATGAGCAGTTCTTC. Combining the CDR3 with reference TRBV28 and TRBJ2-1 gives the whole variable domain DVKVTQSSRYLVKRTGEKVFLECVQDMDHENMFWYRQDPGLGLRLIYFSYDVKMKEKGDIPEGYSVSREKKERFSLILESASTNQTSMYLCELRETYNEQFFGPGTRLTVL.

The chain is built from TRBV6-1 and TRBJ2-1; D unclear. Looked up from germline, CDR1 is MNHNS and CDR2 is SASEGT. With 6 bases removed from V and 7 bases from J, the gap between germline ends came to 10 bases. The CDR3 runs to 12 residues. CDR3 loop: CASSRQRNEQFF. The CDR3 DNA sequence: TGTGCCAGCAGCCGCCAGCGAAATGAGCAGTTCTTC.